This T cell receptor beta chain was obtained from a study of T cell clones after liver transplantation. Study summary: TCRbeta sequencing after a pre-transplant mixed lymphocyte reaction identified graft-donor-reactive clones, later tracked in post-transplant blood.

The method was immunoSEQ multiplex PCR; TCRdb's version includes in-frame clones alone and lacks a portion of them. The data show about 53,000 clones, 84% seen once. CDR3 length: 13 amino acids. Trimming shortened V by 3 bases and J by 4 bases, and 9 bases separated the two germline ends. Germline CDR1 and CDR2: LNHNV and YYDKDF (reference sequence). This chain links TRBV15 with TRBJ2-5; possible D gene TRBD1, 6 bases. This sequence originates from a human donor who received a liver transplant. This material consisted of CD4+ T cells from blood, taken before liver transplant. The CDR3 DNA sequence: TGTGCCACCAGCAGGACAGGTTTAGAGACCCAGTACTTC. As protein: CATSRTGLETQYF.